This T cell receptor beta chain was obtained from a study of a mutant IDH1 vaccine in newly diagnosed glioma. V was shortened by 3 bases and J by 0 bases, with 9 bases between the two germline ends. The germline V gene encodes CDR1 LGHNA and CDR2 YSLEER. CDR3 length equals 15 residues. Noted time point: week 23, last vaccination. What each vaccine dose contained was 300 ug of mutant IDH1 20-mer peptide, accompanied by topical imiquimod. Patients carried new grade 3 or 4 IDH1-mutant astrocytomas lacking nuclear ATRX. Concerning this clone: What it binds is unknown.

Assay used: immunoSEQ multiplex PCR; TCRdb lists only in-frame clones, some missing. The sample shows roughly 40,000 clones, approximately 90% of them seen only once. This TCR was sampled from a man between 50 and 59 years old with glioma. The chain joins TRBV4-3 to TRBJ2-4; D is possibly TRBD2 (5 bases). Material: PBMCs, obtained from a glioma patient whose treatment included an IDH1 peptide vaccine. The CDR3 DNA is TGCGCCAGCAGCCAGAAAGGAGGAGCCAAAAACATTCAGTACTTC. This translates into CASSQKGGAKNIQYF.